This T cell receptor beta chain derives from a study of cytomegalovirus exposure and HLA in healthy donors. General observations from the study: A previous analysis found most TCR beta V segments productive roughly 87% or roughly 30% of the time. A reported reduction in N-insertions relative to the approximately 600-donor mean was seen in an Asian-associated ancestry cluster in a later analysis. Overall, around 150 TCR beta chains were annotated as cytomegalovirus-associated.

The PCR made use of 60 Vbeta and 13 Jbeta primers. Profiling relied on immunoSEQ multiplex PCR, and the TCRdb table lists in-frame clones only, not all of them. The sample contains approximately 70,000 clones, 60% to 80% of which appear only once. Only one count was recorded for this clone. Its antigen remains unidentified. Every donor was a healthy person donating bone marrow. The CDR3 is 13 residues long. The receptor comes from a man in his sixties in good health and CMV-seropositive. The sequenced sample was PBMCs. This chain links TRBV21-1 with TRBJ1-1; the table's D call, TRBD1, was not checked against the DNA. TRBV21-1 corresponds to a pseudogene. For the CDR3, the DNA is TGTGCCAGCAGACCTCAGGGTCCACATGAAGCTTTCTTT. It translates to CASRPQGPHEAFF.